This T cell receptor beta chain was profiled in a study of blood T cell repertoires in COVID-19. Study context: Acute-phase and convalescent COVID-19 samples originated in the United States, Italy and Spain. PBMCs, B-cell-depleted T cells, or T cells provided the cDNA or gDNA that made up the material.

V was clipped by 4 bases and J by 3 bases, with 10 bases between them. Germline V gene data show CDR1 as SGHVS and CDR2 as FQNEAQ. This CDR3 contains 14 residues. Authors' data handling: For nucleated cells, counts were estimated from reference gene primer amplification. Some clones are missing from TCRdb's copy, which holds only in-frame ones; the method was immunoSEQ multiplex PCR. V and J calls and clone size are copied from that table; D and trimming were computed from the DNA. The sample has more than 300,000 clones; about 93% are singletons. Sequenced: peripheral blood. This sequence joins TRBV7-8 and TRBJ1-5; D unresolved. This TCR was recovered from a woman under 30 who had recovered from COVID-19. The CDR3 loop is CASSSTLTNQPQHF. The DNA of the CDR3 is TGTGCCAGCAGCTCAACCCTAACCAATCAGCCCCAGCATTTT.